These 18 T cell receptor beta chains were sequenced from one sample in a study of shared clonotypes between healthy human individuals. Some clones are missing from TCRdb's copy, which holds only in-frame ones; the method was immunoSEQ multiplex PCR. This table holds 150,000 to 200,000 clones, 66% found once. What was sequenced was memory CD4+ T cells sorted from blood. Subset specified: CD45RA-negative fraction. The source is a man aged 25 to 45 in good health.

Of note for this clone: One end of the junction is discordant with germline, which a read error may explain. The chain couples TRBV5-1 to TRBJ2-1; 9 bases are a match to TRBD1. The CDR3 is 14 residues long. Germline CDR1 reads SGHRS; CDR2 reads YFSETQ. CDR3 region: CASKTGQGPGAGIF. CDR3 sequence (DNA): TGCGCCAGCAAAACAGGACAGGGGCCCGGTGCCGGGATCTTC. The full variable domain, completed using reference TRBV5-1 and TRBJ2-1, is KAGVTQTPRYLIKTRGQQVTLSCSPISGHRSVSWYQQTPGQGLQFLFEYFSETQRNKGNFPGRFSGRQFSNSRSEMNVSTLELGDSALYLCASKTGQGPGAGIFGPGTRLTVL.

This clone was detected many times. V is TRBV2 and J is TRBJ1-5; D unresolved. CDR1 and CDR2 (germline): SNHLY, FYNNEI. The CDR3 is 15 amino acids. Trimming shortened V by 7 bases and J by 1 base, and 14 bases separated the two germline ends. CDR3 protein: CASKEAWLSNQPQHF. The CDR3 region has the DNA TGTGCCAGCAAAGAAGCATGGCTGAGCAATCAGCCCCAGCATTTT.

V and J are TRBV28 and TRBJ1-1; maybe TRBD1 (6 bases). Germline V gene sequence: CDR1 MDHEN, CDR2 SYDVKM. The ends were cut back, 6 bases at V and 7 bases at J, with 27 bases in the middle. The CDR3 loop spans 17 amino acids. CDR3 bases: TGTGCCAGCAGGAATGCCCCGGGACACCTAAACGCGCGTGAAGCTTTCTTT. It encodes CASRNAPGHLNAREAFF.

DNA of the CDR3: TGTGCCAGCAGTCCTCCGGCTAGCGGGAGTTTCTATGAGCAGTTCTTC. Residues: CASSPPASGSFYEQFF. The J gene is TRBJ2-1, the V gene TRBV28, with 10 bases matching TRBD2. The germline CDR1 and CDR2 sequences are MDHEN and SYDVKM. This CDR3 contains 16 residues. V trimming: 5 bases; J trimming: 8 bases; junction bases outside the gene matches: 12. Full variable domain (rest looked up from reference TRBV28 and TRBJ2-1): DVKVTQSSRYLVKRTGEKVFLECVQDMDHENMFWYRQDPGLGLRLIYFSYDVKMKEKGDIPEGYSVSREKKERFSLILESASTNQTSMYLCASSPPASGSFYEQFFGPGTRLTVL.

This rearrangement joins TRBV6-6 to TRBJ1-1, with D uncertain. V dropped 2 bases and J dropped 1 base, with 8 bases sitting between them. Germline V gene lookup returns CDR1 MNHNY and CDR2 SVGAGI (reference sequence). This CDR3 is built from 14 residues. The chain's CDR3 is CASSYASGNTEAFF. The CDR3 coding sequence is TGTGCCAGCAGTTACGCGAGCGGGAACACTGAAGCTTTCTTT.

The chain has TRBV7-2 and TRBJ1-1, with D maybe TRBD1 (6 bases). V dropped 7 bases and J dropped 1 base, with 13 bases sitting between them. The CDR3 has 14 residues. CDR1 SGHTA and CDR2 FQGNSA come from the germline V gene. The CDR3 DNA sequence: TGTGCCAGCATCTCGGGGGGCAGGAACACTGAAGCTTTCTTT. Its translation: CASISGGRNTEAFF.

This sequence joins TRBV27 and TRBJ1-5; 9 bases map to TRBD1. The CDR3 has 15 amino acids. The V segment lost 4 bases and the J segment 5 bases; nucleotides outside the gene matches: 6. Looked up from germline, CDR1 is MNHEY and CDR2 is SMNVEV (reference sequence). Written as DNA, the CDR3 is TGTGCCAGCAGTTCCGGCGACAGGGGGGATCAGCCCCAGCATTTT. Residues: CASSSGDRGDQPQHF.

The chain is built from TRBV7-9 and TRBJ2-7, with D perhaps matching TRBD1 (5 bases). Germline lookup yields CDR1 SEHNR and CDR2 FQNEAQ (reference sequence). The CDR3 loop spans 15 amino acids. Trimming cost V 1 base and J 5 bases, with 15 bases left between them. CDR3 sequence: CASSLGGREINEQYF. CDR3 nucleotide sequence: TGTGCCAGCAGCTTAGGGGGCAGGGAAATCAACGAGCAGTACTTC. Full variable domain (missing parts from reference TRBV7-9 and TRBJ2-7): DTGVSQNPRHKITKRGQNVTFRCDPISEHNRLYWYRQTLGQGPEFLTYFQNEAQLEKSRLLSDRFSAERPKGSFSTLEIQRTEQGDSAMYLCASSLGGREINEQYFGPGTRLTVT.

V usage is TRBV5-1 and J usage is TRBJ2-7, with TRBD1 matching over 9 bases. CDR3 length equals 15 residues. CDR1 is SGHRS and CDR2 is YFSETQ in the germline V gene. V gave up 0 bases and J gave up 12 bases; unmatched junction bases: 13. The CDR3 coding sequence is TGCGCCAGCAGCTTGGTTTCCTCGGGACAGGGCCAGAGGTACTTC. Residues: CASSLVSSGQGQRYF.

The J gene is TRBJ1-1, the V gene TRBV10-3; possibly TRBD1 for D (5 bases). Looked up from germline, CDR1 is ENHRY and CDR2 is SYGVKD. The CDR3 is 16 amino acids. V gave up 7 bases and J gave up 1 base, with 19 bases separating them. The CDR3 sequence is CAITGEIERGNTEAFF. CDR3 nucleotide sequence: TGTGCCATCACGGGGGAAATCGAGCGAGGGAACACTGAAGCTTTCTTT.

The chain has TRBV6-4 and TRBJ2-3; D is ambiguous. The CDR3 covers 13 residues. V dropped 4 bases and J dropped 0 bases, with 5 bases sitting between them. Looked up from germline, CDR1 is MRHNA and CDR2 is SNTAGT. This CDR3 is CASSGSSTDTQYF. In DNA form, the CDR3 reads TGTGCCAGCAGTGGGTCTAGCACAGATACGCAGTATTTT.

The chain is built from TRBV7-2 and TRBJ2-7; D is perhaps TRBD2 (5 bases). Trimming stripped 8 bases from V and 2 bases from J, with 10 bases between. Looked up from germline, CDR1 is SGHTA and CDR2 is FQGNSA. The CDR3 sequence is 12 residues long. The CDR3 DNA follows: TGTGCCAGCGGCGGGCGGGCCTACGAGCAGTACTTC. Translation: CASGGRAYEQYF.

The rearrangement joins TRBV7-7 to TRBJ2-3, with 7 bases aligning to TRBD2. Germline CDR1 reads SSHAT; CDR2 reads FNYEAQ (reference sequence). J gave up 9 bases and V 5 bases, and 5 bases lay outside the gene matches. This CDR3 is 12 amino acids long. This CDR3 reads CASSPGLGTQYF. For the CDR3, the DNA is TGTGCCAGCAGCCCCGGACTAGGCACGCAGTATTTT.

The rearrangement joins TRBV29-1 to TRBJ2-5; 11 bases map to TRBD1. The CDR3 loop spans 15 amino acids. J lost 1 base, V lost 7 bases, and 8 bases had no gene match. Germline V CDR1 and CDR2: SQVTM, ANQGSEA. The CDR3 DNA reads TGCAGCGGCCCGGGACAGGGGGGATGCCAAGAGACCCAGTACTTC. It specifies CSGPGQGGCQETQYF.

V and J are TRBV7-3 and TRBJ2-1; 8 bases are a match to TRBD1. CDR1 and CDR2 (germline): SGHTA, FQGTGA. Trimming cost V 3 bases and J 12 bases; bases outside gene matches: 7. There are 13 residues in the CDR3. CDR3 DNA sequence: TGTGCCAGCAGCTTCGAACGGACAGGGACGCAGTTCTTC. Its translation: CASSFERTGTQFF. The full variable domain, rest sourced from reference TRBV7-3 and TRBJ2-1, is GAGVSQTPSNKVTEKGKYVELRCDPISGHTALYWYRQSLGQGPEFLIYFQGTGAADDSGLPNDRFFAVRPEGSVSTLKIQRTERGDSAVYLCASSFERTGTQFFGPGTRLTVL.

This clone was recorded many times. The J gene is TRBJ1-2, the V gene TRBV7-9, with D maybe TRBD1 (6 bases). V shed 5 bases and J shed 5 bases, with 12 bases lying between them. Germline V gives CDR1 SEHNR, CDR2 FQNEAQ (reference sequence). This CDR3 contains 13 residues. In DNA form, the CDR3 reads TGTGCCAGCAGCCAACAGGGCTCTTATGGCTACACCTTC. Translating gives CASSQQGSYGYTF. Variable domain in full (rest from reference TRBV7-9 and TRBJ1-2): DTGVSQNPRHKITKRGQNVTFRCDPISEHNRLYWYRQTLGQGPEFLTYFQNEAQLEKSRLLSDRFSAERPKGSFSTLEIQRTEQGDSAMYLCASSQQGSYGYTFGSGTRLTVV.

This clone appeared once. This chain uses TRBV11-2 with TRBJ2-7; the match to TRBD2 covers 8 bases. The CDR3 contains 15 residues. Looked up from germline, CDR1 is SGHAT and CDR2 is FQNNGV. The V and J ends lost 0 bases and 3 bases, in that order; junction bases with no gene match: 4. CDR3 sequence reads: CASSLDGAGVYEQYF. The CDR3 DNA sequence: TGTGCCAGCAGCTTAGACGGAGCGGGGGTCTACGAGCAGTACTTC.

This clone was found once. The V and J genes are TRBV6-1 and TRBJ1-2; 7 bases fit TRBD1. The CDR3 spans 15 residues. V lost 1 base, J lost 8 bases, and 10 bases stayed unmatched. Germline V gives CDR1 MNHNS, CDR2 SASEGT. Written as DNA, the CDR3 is TGTGCCAGCAGTGAAGTCCTTTACAGGGGCTTAGGCTACACCTTC. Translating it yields CASSEVLYRGLGYTF.